Listed below are T cell receptor beta chains from one sample, sequenced in a study of T cell responses to AZD1222 COVID-19 vaccine. Using immunoSEQ multiplex PCR, the repertoire was profiled, and TCRdb retains in-frame clones only, with some absent. The sample shows 120,000 or so clones, around 89% of them seen only once. The source was peripheral blood, collected on day 0 of MenACWY control vaccination. The receptors derive from an adult in good health. CDR3s include the opening cysteine and the closing phenylalanine or tryptophan. A D gene is named only where the DNA matches it firmly. Clone size is stated in some rows and not others, as once, few, many or a class when expanded.

V gene	clone size	D gene	J gene	CDR3 protein	CDR3 DNA
TRBV10-3	-	TRBD2	TRBJ2-7	CAISPGGGSYEQYF	TGTGCCATCAGTCCTGGGGGGGGGTCCTACGAGCAGTACTTC
TRBV7-2	-	TRBD2	TRBJ2-7	CASSWGLASYEQYF	TGTGCCAGCAGCTGGGGACTAGCGAGCTACGAGCAGTACTTC
TRBV7-3	-	-	TRBJ2-3	CASSFTRADTQYF	TGTGCCAGCAGCTTCACGCGCGCAGATACGCAGTATTTT
TRBV11-3	-	TRBD2	TRBJ2-7	CASRALTSGMDEQYF	TGTGCCAGCAGGGCTTTGACTAGCGGGATGGATGAGCAGTACTTC
TRBV9	-	TRBD2	TRBJ2-1	CAITGGRSDNEQFF	TGTGCCATTACTGGCGGGAGGTCCGACAATGAGCAGTTCTTC
TRBV19	-	TRBD1	TRBJ1-2	CATRDRVYGYTF	TGTGCCACCAGGGACAGGGTCTATGGCTACACCTTC
TRBV30	-	-	TRBJ2-7	CAWSRDPDSYEQYF	TGTGCCTGGAGCCGTGACCCGGACTCTTACGAGCAGTACTTC
TRBV6-5	-	-	TRBJ1-1	CASRTNRVGTEAFF	TGTGCCAGCAGAACTAACAGGGTCGGCACTGAAGCTTTCTTT
TRBV6-5	-	-	TRBJ2-7	CASSYDPSVYEQYF	TGTGCCAGCAGTTACGATCCTAGCGTCTACGAGCAGTACTTC
TRBV30	-	-	TRBJ1-2	CAWKRTVYGYTF	TGTGCCTGGAAAAGGACCGTTTATGGCTACACCTTC
TRBV14	-	-	TRBJ2-5	CASSQDVTRQETQYF	TGTGCCAGCAGCCAAGATGTAACTAGACAAGAGACCCAGTACTTC
TRBV5-4	once	TRBD2	TRBJ2-7	CASSLGGSGTYEQYF	TGTGCCAGCAGCTTGGGAGGGAGCGGGACTTACGAGCAGTACTTC
TRBV4-3	-	-	TRBJ2-2	CASSLVGGGELFF	TGCGCCAGCAGCCTGGTCGGGGGCGGGGAGCTGTTTTTT
TRBV11-2	-	-	TRBJ1-2	CASSPGTAQGYTF	TGTGCCAGCAGCCCCGGGACCGCTCAAGGCTACACCTTC
TRBV5-1	-	TRBD1	TRBJ1-1	CASSLENRGLKYTEAFF	TGCGCCAGCAGCTTGGAAAACAGGGGGCTTAAATACACTGAAGCTTTCTTT